This T cell receptor beta chain was profiled in a study of vaccination and CD4 T cells after COVID-19. Study-wide background: The makeup of the convalescents was six males and four females, two of them Hispanic.

An Oncomine TCR Beta short-read assay was used to sequence the DNA from cultured CD4+ T cells. TCRdb reanalysed the PCR reads using MiXCR and keeps one entry per CDR3 protein. The sample lists approximately 13,000 distinct CDR3 sequences, 29% occurring once. This sample's treatment: roughly 10-day PBMC culture with coronavirus spike peptide pools or control peptides (ViraFEST assay). TCRs were sequenced by ViraFEST after antigen-specific T cells had been expanded with peptide pools. Trimming took off 2 bases at V and 5 bases at J, with 6 bases between the two ends. The CDR3 extends over 12 amino acids. Per the germline V gene, CDR1 is MGHDK and CDR2 is SYGVNS. Comment on this clonotype: Antigen: not known.

V gene TRBV25-1 combines with J gene TRBJ1-2; a possible D gene is TRBD1 (5 bases). This receptor was identified in a human donor who received a COVID-19 vaccine. The sample here was CD4+ T cells from blood, cultured in vitro, taken before SARS-CoV-2 vaccination. The CDR3 loop is CASSEGGYGYTF. Written as DNA, the CDR3 is TGTGCCAGCAGTGAAGGGGGTTATGGCTACACCTTC.